Reported below is one T cell receptor beta chain. Its antigen is as yet unknown. Trimming pared 2 bases from V and 5 bases from J, leaving 15 bases between. This CDR3 contains 15 residues. Per the germline V gene, CDR1 is SNHLY and CDR2 is FYNNEI. This sample stems from a study of T-cell reconstitution after alpha-beta-depleted transplantation in children. Study-wide results and caveats: It was newly produced T cells that mostly accounted for T-cell counts and diversity one year after transplant. Surviving recipient T cells and intrathymic progenitors accounted for some patients' high TCRbeta diversity at day 60. Alpha-beta T cells about two months after transplant reportedly derived from several hundred expanded graft clones.

Unique molecular identifiers featured in how the TCRbeta library was prepared. TCRdb passed the PCR reads through MiXCR, listing each CDR3 protein once. There are 500,000 to 750,000 distinct CDR3 sequences in the sample; 10% to 15% occur only once, and approximately 2.1% lies in the top ten. The sequence was collected from a male patient under 18 who had a stem cell transplant for acute myeloid leukemia, so the T cells may come from the graft donor. The sequenced sample was PBMCs, mostly from graft donor cells, obtained 360 days after TCRalphabeta/CD19-depleted stem cell transplant. The genes are TRBV2 and TRBJ2-5, with a possible D match to TRBD2 (6 bases). CDR3 DNA sequence: TGTGCCAGCAGTGAACAATTTACTAGCCCGGAGACCCAGTACTTC. Translation: CASSEQFTSPETQYF.